This T cell receptor (beta chain) derives from a study of blood T cell repertoires in COVID-19. Study-level information: Samples taken during acute and convalescent COVID-19 were collected in the United States, Italy and Spain.

In the original processing: Researchers report that nucleated cell counts were estimated from reference gene primer amplification. The table came from immunoSEQ multiplex PCR; TCRdb's copy has only in-frame clones and leaves some out. The DNA gave D and trimming, while V, J and clone size come from that table. The sample holds under 250,000 clones, roughly four fifths seen once. Germline loops: CDR1 SGHNT, CDR2 YYREEE (reference sequence). Trimming stripped 7 bases from V and 0 bases from J, with 8 bases between. The CDR3 is 12 residues long. This clone came up once. The TCR comes from a woman between 18 and 29 years old with acute or convalescent COVID-19. The V and J genes are TRBV5-4 and TRBJ2-7; possibly TRBD1 for D (5 bases). Sequenced sample: peripheral blood. In DNA, the CDR3 is TGTGCCAGCGGTGACAGCTCCTACGAGCAGTACTTC. Its protein is CASGDSSYEQYF.